This is a list of T cell receptor beta chains from one sample in a study of human T cells and chemical hapten exposure. TCRdb analysed the RACE reads with MiXCR anew, one entry per CDR3 protein. The sample has about 340,000 distinct CDR3 sequences; around 7% are singletons. The sequencing used whole blood, collected in connection with sensitization to the hapten diphenylcyclopropenone (DPC). The source of these receptors is a woman younger than 35 with alopecia areata. Some clones in this sample may be carry-over from other donors' samples. CDR3s include the opening cysteine and the closing phenylalanine or tryptophan. The D gene is left open where the match is weak. A row's size may be missing; if present it is once, few, many or a size class.

D,V,J,size,CDR3,DNA
TRBD2,TRBV7-3,TRBJ2-1,few,CASSLQLAGLDEQFF,TGTGCCAGCAGCTTACAACTAGCGGGGTTAGATGAGCAGTTCTTC
.,TRBV6-2/TRBV6-3,TRBJ1-3,few,CANKGGNTIYF,TGTGCCAACAAAGGGGGAAACACCATATATTTT
.,TRBV11-1,TRBJ1-1,.,CASSLTDPLGTEAFF,TGTGCCAGCAGTTTGACGGACCCCCTAGGCACTGAAGCTTTCTTT
.,TRBV5-1,TRBJ1-6,.,CASSWRGRRHPSYNSPLHF,TGCGCCAGCAGCTGGAGGGGCAGGAGGCACCCCTCCTATAATTCACCCCTCCACTTT
.,TRBV6-4,TRBJ1-1,few,CASSPGTEDTEAFF,TGTGCCAGCAGTCCCGGGACGGAGGACACTGAAGCTTTCTTT
.,TRBV7-2,TRBJ2-3,.,CASSLLGDTRIDF,TGTGCCAGCAGCCTACTGGGGGACACCCGAATCGATTTT
TRBD2,TRBV12-3/TRBV12-4,TRBJ2-3,many,CASSFPGVGGTDTQYF,TGTGCCAGCAGTTTTCCCGGGGTCGGGGGGACAGATACGCAGTATTTT
.,TRBV4-3,TRBJ1-3,.,CASSQESQGLSGNTIYF,TGCGCCAGCAGCCAAGAATCACAGGGCCTCTCTGGAAACACCATATATTTT
TRBD1,TRBV2,TRBJ1-1,few,CASSPVDRERDTEAFF,TGTGCCAGCAGTCCGGTAGACAGGGAGAGGGACACTGAAGCTTTCTTT
.,TRBV5-1,TRBJ2-7,.,CASAHEASYEQYF,TGCGCCAGTGCCCACGAAGCCTCCTACGAGCAGTACTTC
.,TRBV14,TRBJ1-6,few,CASSPDAYSLHF,TGTGCCAGCAGCCCTGACGCCTATTCCCTCCACTTT
TRBD2,TRBV9,TRBJ2-3,.,CASSLRLAGGSTDTQYF,TGTGCCAGCAGCTTACGACTAGCGGGGGGTAGCACAGATACGCAGTATTTT
.,TRBV6-2/TRBV6-3,TRBJ1-4,few,CASAGLVEKLFF,TGTGCCAGCGCGGGGCTTGTGGAAAAACTGTTTTTT
.,TRBV25-1,TRBJ2-3,many,CASSIRPGGTDTQYF,TGTGCCAGCAGTATTCGGCCCGGGGGCACAGATACGCAGTATTTT
TRBD2,TRBV7-2,TRBJ2-1,few,CASTPFFRTSGGAYNEQFF,TGTGCCAGCACCCCTTTCTTCAGGACTAGCGGGGGGGCTTACAATGAGCAGTTCTTC
.,TRBV6-5,TRBJ1-4,few,CASSYREYSNEKLFF,TGTGCCAGCAGTTACAGAGAATATTCTAATGAAAAACTGTTTTTT
.,TRBV6-5,TRBJ1-2,few,CASRDTIYGYTF,TGTGCCAGTCGGGACACCATCTATGGCTACACCTTC
TRBD2,TRBV20-1,TRBJ2-3,few,CSGIQRGGVTDTQYF,TGCAGTGGAATACAGCGGGGAGGAGTCACAGATACGCAGTATTTT
.,TRBV7-2,TRBJ1-1,few,CASSFWGLTNTEAFF,TGTGCCAGCAGCTTCTGGGGATTGACGAACACTGAAGCTTTCTTT
.,TRBV4-3,TRBJ1-1,.,CASSQDLNPSRTLGAFF,TGCGCCAGCAGCCAAGACCTCAATCCCTCACGGACCTTGGGAGCTTTCTTT
.,TRBV14,TRBJ1-2,few,CASSQDVRGYGYTF,TGTGCCAGCAGCCAGGACGTAAGAGGCTATGGCTACACCTTC
.,TRBV6-5,TRBJ2-1,few,CASYNRESKQFF,TGTGCCAGTTATAACAGGGAATCTAAGCAGTTCTTC
TRBD1,TRBV6-5,TRBJ1-1,.,CASRTEGQGVTEAFF,TGTGCCAGCAGGACCGAGGGACAGGGGGTAACTGAAGCTTTCTTT
.,TRBV5-1,TRBJ1-6,few,CASSSDGSTSPLHF,TGCGCCAGCAGCTCAGATGGGAGTACCTCACCCCTCCACTTT
.,TRBV25-1,TRBJ1-1,many,CASRSTDTEAFF,TGTGCCAGCAGATCGACAGACACTGAAGCTTTCTTT
.,TRBV7-2,TRBJ1-5,.,CASSSGHDAYQPQHF,TGTGCCAGCAGCTCTGGGCATGATGCCTATCAGCCCCAGCATTTT
.,TRBV7-9,TRBJ1-1,.,CASSQSLTEAFF,TGTGCCAGCAGCCAAAGTTTAACTGAAGCTTTCTTT
.,TRBV4-1,TRBJ1-1,few,CASSQVEGVPEAFF,TGCGCCAGCAGCCAAGTAGAAGGGGTCCCTGAAGCTTTCTTT
.,TRBV4-3,TRBJ2-7,.,CASSQEWQGLSYEQYF,TGCGCCAGCAGCCAAGAATGGCAGGGCCTCTCCTACGAGCAGTACTTC
TRBD1,TRBV6-4,TRBJ1-4,.,CASSSVDRTKLFF,TGTGCCAGCAGTTCAGTGGACAGGACAAAACTGTTTTTT
TRBD1,TRBV11-3,TRBJ2-3,many,CASSNGQGGASF,TGTGCCAGCAGCAACGGACAGGGGGGGGCCTCTTTT
.,TRBV6-2/TRBV6-3,TRBJ1-2,.,CASSHQTRGMDYGYTF,TGTGCCAGCAGCCACCAGACAAGGGGAATGGACTATGGCTACACCTTC